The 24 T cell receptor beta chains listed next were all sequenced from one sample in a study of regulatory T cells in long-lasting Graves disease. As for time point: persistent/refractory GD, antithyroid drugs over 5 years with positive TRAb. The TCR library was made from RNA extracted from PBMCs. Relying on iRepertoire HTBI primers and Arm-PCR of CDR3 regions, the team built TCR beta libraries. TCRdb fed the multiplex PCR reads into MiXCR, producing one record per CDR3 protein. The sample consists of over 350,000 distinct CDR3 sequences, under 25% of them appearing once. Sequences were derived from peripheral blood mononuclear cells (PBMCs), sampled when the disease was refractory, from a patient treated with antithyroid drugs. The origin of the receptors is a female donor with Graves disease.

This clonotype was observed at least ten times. The CDR3 sequence: CASSQLGTGFSEQYF. The CDR3 DNA follows: TGTGCCAGCAGCCAATTGGGGACCGGATTTAGCGAGCAGTACTTC. The chain couples TRBV3-1 to TRBJ2-7; D might be TRBD1 or TRBD2, each matching 5 bases. The germline gives CDR1 LGHDT, CDR2 YNNKEL (reference sequence). With 2 bases removed from V and 6 bases from J, the gap between germline ends came to 17 bases. This CDR3 contains 15 residues.

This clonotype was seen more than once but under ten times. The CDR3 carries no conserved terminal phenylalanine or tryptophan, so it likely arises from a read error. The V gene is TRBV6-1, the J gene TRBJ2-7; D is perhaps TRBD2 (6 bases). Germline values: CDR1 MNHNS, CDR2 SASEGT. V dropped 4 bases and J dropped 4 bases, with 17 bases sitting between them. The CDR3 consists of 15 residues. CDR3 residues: CASSATPGREYEQYL. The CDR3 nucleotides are TGTGCCAGCAGTGCCACACCGGGACGGGAGTACGAGCAGTACCTC.

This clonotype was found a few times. For the CDR3, the DNA is TGTGCCAGCAGGGATGGGACAGGTTACTACGAGCAGTACTTC. It yields the protein CASRDGTGYYEQYF. The chain links TRBV2 to TRBJ2-7; 8 positions match TRBD1. Trimming cost V 6 bases and J 3 bases; bases outside gene matches: 7. Germline lookup yields CDR1 SNHLY and CDR2 FYNNEI. This CDR3 comprises 14 residues. The full variable domain, in which reference TRBV2 and TRBJ2-7 provide the parts outside the CDR3, is EPEVTQTPSHQVTQMGQEVILRCVPISNHLYFYWYRQILGQKVEFLVSFYNNEISEKSEIFDDQFSVERPDGSNFTLKIRSTKLEDSAMYFCASRDGTGYYEQYFGPGTRLTVT.

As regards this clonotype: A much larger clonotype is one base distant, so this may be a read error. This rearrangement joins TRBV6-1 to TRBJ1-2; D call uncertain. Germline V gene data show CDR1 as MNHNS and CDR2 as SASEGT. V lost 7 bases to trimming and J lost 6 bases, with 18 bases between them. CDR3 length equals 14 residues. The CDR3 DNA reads TGTGCCAGCAATCCCATGGCCCATCGGAATGGCTACACCTTC. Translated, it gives CASNPMAHRNGYTF.

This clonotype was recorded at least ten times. The CDR3 sequence: CASSKSGTIRETQYF. In DNA, the CDR3 is TGTGCCAGCAGTAAATCAGGGACTATCAGAGAGACCCAGTACTTC. The chain links TRBV27 to TRBJ2-5; 7 bases align to TRBD2. Germline CDR1 reads MNHEY; CDR2 reads SMNVEV (reference sequence). CDR3 length: 15 residues. Germline trimming cut 5 bases from V and 4 bases from J; bases unmatched to any gene: 10.

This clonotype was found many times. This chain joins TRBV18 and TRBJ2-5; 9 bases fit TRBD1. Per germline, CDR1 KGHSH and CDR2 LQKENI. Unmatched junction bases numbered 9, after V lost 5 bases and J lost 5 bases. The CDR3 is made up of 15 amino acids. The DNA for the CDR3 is TGTGCCAGCTCATCGCGGACAGGGGAGGCGGAGACCCAGTACTTC. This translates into CASSSRTGEAETQYF.

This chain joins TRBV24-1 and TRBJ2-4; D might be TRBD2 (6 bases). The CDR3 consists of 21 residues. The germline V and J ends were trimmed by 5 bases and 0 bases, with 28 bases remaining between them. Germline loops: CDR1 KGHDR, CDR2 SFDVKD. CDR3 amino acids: CATSVAGRPIQLKLAKNIQYF. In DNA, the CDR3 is TGTGCCACCAGTGTCGCGGGGAGGCCAATACAACTAAAACTAGCCAAAAACATTCAGTACTTC.

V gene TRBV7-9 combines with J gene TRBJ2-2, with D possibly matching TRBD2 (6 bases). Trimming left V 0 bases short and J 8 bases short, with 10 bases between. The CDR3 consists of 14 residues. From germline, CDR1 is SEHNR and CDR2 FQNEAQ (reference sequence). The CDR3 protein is CASSLAPSDGELFF. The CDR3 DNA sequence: TGTGCCAGCAGCTTAGCGCCTAGCGATGGGGAGCTGTTTTTT.

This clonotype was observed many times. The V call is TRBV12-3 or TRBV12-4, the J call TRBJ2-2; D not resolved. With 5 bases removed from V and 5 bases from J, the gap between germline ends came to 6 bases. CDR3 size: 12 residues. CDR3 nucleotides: TGTGCCAGCAGTCACGCTACCGGGGAGCTGTTTTTT. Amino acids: CASSHATGELFF.

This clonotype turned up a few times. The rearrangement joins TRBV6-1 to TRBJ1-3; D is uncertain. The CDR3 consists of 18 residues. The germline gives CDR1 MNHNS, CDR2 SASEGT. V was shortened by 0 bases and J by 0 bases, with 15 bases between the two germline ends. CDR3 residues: CASSEALVLVGSGNTIYF. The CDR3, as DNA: TGTGCCAGCAGTGAAGCGCTGGTACTCGTTGGCTCTGGAAACACCATATATTTT.

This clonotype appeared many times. The CDR3, as DNA: TGCAGTGCTAGGACGTCAGGGGAGACCCAGTACTTC. Protein sequence: CSARTSGETQYF. The rearrangement joins TRBV20-1 to TRBJ2-5, with D maybe TRBD1 (5 bases). Germline CDR1 reads DFQATT; CDR2 reads SNEGSKA (reference sequence). Trimming took 3 bases from V and 5 from J, leaving 10 bases between them. The CDR3 runs to 12 residues.

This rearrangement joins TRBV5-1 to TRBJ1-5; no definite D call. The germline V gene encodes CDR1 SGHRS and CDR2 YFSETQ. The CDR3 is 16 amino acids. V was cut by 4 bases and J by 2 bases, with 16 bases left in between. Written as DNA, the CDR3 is TGCGCCAGCAGCCATCCAGGAGAACCACGCAATCAGCCCCAGCATTTT. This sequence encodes CASSHPGEPRNQPQHF.

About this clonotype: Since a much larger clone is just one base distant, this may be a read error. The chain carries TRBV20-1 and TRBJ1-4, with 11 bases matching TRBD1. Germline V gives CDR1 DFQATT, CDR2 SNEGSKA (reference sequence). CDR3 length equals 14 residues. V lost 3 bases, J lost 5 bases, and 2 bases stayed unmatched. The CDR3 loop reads CSARRDRGNEKLFF. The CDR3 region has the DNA TGCAGTGCTAGGAGGGACAGGGGGAATGAAAAACTGTTTTTT.

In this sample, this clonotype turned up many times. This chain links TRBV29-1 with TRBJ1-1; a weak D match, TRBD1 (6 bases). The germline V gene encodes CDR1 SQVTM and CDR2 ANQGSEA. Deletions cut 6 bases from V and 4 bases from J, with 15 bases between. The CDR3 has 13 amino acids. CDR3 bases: TGCAGCGTCGATACAGGGTTGGGCACTGAAGCTTTCTTT. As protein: CSVDTGLGTEAFF.

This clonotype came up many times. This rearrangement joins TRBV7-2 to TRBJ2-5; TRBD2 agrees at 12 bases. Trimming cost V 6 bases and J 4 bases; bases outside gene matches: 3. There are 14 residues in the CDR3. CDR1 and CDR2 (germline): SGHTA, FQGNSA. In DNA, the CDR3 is TGTGCCAGCAGACAGGGACTAGCGGGAGAGACCCAGTACTTC. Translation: CASRQGLAGETQYF.

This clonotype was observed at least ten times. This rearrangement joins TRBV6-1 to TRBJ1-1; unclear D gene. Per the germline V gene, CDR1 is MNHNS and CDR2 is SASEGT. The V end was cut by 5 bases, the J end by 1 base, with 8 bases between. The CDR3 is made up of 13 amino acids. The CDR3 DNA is TGTGCCAGCAGTATAAGACAGAACACTGAAGCTTTCTTT. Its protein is CASSIRQNTEAFF.

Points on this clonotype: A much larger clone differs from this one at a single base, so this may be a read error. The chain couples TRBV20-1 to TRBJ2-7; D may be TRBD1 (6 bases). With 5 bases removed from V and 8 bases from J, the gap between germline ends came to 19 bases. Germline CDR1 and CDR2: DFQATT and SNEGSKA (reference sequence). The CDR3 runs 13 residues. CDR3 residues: CSAPTTGVRQQYF. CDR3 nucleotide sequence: TGCAGTGCTCCCACGACAGGAGTAAGGCAGCAGTACTTC.

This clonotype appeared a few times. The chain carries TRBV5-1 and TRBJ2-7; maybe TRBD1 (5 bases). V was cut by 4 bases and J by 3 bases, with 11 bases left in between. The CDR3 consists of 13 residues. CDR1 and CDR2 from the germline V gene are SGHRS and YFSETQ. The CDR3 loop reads CASSRVQGYEQYF. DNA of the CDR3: TGCGCCAGCAGCAGAGTGCAGGGCTACGAGCAGTACTTC.

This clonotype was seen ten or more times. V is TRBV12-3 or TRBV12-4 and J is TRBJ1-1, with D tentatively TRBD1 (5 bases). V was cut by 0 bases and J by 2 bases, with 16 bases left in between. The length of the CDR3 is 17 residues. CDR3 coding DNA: TGTGCCAGCAGTTTAGCGCTAGGGATTGGGGCTAACACTGAAGCTTTCTTT. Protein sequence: CASSLALGIGANTEAFF.

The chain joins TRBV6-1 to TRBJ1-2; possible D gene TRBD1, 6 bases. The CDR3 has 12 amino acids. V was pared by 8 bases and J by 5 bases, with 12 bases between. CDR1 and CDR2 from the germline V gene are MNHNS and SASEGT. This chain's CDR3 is CASGRGGYGYTF. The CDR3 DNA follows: TGTGCCAGCGGACGAGGGGGGTATGGCTACACCTTC.

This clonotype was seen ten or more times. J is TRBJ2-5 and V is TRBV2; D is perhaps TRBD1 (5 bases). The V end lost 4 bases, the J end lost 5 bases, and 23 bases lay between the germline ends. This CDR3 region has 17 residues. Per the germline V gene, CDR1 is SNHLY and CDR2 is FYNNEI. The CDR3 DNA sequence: TGTGCCAGCAGTGGGGTATCGGACGCAATAGGGGATGAGACCCAGTACTTC. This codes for CASSGVSDAIGDETQYF.

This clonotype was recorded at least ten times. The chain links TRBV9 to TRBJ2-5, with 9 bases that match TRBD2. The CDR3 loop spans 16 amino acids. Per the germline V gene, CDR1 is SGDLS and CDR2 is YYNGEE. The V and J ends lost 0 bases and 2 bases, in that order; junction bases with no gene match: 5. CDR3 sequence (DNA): TGTGCCAGCAGCGTAGGGAGAAGCGGGGGGCAAGAGACCCAGTACTTC. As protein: CASSVGRSGGQETQYF. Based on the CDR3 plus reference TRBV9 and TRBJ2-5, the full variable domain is DSGVTQTPKHLITATGQRVTLRCSPRSGDLSVYWYQQSLDQGLQFLIQYYNGEERAKGNILERFSAQQFPDLHSELNLSSLELGDSALYFCASSVGRSGGQETQYFGPGTRLLVL.

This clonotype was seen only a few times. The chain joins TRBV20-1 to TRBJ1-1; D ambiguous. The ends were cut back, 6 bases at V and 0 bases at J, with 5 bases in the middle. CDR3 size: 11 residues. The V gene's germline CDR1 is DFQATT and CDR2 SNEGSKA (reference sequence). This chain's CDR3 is CSALMNTEAFF. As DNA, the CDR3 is TGCAGTGCCCTAATGAACACTGAAGCTTTCTTT.

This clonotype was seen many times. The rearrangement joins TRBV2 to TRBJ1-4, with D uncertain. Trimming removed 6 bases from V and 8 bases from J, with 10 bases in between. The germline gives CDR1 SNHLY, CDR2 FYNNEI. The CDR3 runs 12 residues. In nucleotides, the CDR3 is TGTGCCAGCAGCGGGCTTGACGAAAAACTGTTTTTT. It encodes CASSGLDEKLFF. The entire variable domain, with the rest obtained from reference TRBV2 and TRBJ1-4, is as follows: EPEVTQTPSHQVTQMGQEVILRCVPISNHLYFYWYRQILGQKVEFLVSFYNNEISEKSEIFDDQFSVERPDGSNFTLKIRSTKLEDSAMYFCASSGLDEKLFFGSGTQLSVL.